This entry concerns a single T cell receptor (beta chain). The data were taken from a study of blood T cell repertoires in COVID-19. Across the whole study: The United States, Italy and Spain supplied acute and convalescent COVID-19 samples.

CDR1 and CDR2 (germline): LNHDA, SQIVND (reference sequence). Trimming removed 1 base at V and 6 bases at J, with 6 bases between. The CDR3 is made up of 12 amino acids. As processed by the authors: Reference gene primers were amplified, and this amplification served to estimate nucleated cell counts. Profiled with immunoSEQ multiplex PCR; TCRdb holds only in-frame clones, not every one. That table supplies the V and J calls and clone size; D and trimming were determined from the DNA. Found here are about 48,000 clones, around 85% of them singletons; the top ten hold 5.5% to 7.5%. The clonotype originates from a woman aged 55-70 years with acute or convalescent COVID-19. The chain combines TRBV19 with TRBJ1-1; D remains ambiguous. The specimen was peripheral blood. The CDR3 DNA follows: TGTGCCAGTAGTATAGGAGGGCCTGAAGCTTTCTTT. Translated: CASSIGGPEAFF.